Included here is one T cell receptor (beta chain) sequence, with context. Its specificity is unknown. PCR employed 60 Vbeta and 13 Jbeta primers. The protocol was immunoSEQ multiplex PCR, while the TCRdb copy is restricted to in-frame clones and leaves out a portion. The sample consists of tens of thousands of clones, about 80% of them appearing once. The data derive from a study of cytomegalovirus exposure and HLA in healthy donors. CDR1 WSHSY and CDR2 SAAADI come from the germline V gene. V was clipped by 5 bases and J by 15 bases, with 16 bases between them. The CDR3 covers 12 residues. Study observations and caveats: Further analysis, carried out later, found HLA-associated TCR beta chains more clonally expanded than equally common other chains. The authors later linked a missense DCLRE1C variant to TCR beta V- and J-gene trimming. Most of the TCR beta V segments (in an earlier analysis) were productive either about 87% or about 30% of the time. A later analysis by the authors found several of the most significant clusters apparently linked to common viral pathogens.

The chain has TRBV10-2 and TRBJ1-4; D possibly corresponds to TRBD1 (5 bases). The source of this sequence is a man aged 30-40 years in good health and CMV-seronegative. Input material: PBMCs. This chain's CDR3 is CASSYSVQGVFF. The CDR3 DNA is TGCGCCAGCAGTTACAGCGTCCAAGGGGTGTTTTTT.